These 24 T cell receptor beta chains were sequenced from one sample in a study of cytomegalovirus exposure and HLA in healthy donors. Researchers ran the PCR with 60 Vbeta and 13 Jbeta primers. Produced via immunoSEQ multiplex PCR; TCRdb's table is partial and in-frame only. Here the sample spans about 130,000 clones, less than 85% being singletons. Material for sequencing was PBMCs. Receptors were obtained from a female donor in good health and CMV-seronegative.

The CDR3 DNA reads TGTGCCAGCAGCTCTCTCTTCCGGGGAACAGGGACAGGGGTCCATGAGCAGTTCTTC. Translating it yields CASSSLFRGTGTGVHEQFF. The chain is built from TRBV7-9 and TRBJ2-1, with 10 bases fitting TRBD1. This CDR3 has 19 amino acids. The trim removed 4 bases at V and 8 bases at J, leaving 20 bases unmatched. CDR1 and CDR2 (germline): SEHNR, FQNEAQ (reference sequence).

The gene calls are TRBV5-1 and TRBJ2-1; 10 bases fit TRBD2. Germline trimming cut 4 bases from V and 7 bases from J; bases unmatched to any gene: 5. Germline V lookup: CDR1 SGHRS, CDR2 YFSETQ. The CDR3 contains 14 residues. CDR3 amino acids: CASSGAGGYNEQFF. CDR3 DNA sequence: TGCGCCAGCAGCGGAGCGGGAGGGTATAATGAGCAGTTCTTC.

The chain carries TRBV5-1 and TRBJ2-7; 11 bases are shared with TRBD2. Germline CDR1 is SGHRS and CDR2 is YFSETQ. The length of the CDR3 is 16 residues. J gave up 2 bases and V 3 bases, and 7 bases lay outside the gene matches. CDR3 region: CASSSPGLAAAYEQYF. CDR3 bases: TGCGCCAGCAGCTCGCCGGGACTAGCGGCAGCCTACGAGCAGTACTTC.

This clone was seen only once. V and J are TRBV18 and TRBJ2-5; D perhaps matches TRBD2 (7 bases). Looked up from germline, CDR1 is KGHSH and CDR2 is LQKENI. V lost 3 bases and J lost 4, with 15 bases in between. The CDR3 totals 15 residues. The CDR3 DNA sequence: TGTGCCAGCTCACCCGGAAACAGGGAGGGAGAGACCCAGTACTTC. Translating it yields CASSPGNREGETQYF.

The gene calls are TRBV7-8 and TRBJ2-7; 7 positions match TRBD2. Germline V gene data show CDR1 as SGHVS and CDR2 as FQNEAQ. The CDR3 spans 17 residues. The ends lost 1 base at V and 2 bases at J; junction bases unmatched: 11. The CDR3 DNA sequence: TGTGCCAGCAGCTTAGGAGGAAGAGCGGGGAGGACCTACGAGCAGTACTTC. Translation gives CASSLGGRAGRTYEQYF.

The gene calls are TRBV7-9 and TRBJ2-7, with 7 bases fitting TRBD1. CDR1 SEHNR and CDR2 FQNEAQ come from the germline V gene (reference sequence). The CDR3 has 17 amino acids. V lost 5 bases and J lost 7; bases outside the gene matches: 20. CDR3 protein: CASSRGVQKGADEEQYF. The DNA for the CDR3 is TGTGCCAGCAGCCGAGGGGTACAAAAGGGGGCCGACGAGGAGCAGTACTTC.

Concerning this clone: The final CDR3 position lacks the conserved phenylalanine or tryptophan, pointing to a likely read error. The rearrangement links TRBV19 to TRBJ2-7; 10 nucleotides agree with TRBD2. There are 14 residues in the CDR3. The V gene's germline CDR1 is LNHDA and CDR2 SQIVND (reference sequence). V shed 10 bases, J shed 2 bases, and the junction held 8 bases outside the gene matches. The CDR3 nucleotides read TGTGCCACCGCTAGCGGGGGAACAGCCTACGAGCAGTACCTC. It specifies CATASGGTAYEQYL.

This clone is judged medium-sized. The chain recombines TRBV5-4 with TRBJ2-7, with 10 bases lining up with TRBD2. CDR1 is SGHNT and CDR2 is YYREEE in the germline V gene (reference sequence). The CDR3 spans 15 residues. J lost 1 base, V lost 4 bases, and 5 bases had no gene match. Here the CDR3 DNA reads TGTGCCAGCAGCGAAGGACTAGCGGCTTCCTACGAGCAGTACTTC. Residues: CASSEGLAASYEQYF.

The chain has TRBV7-9 and TRBJ2-3; 13 bases match TRBD2. V lost 5 bases, J lost 4 bases, and 12 bases stayed unmatched. The CDR3 extends over 18 amino acids. Germline values: CDR1 SEHNR, CDR2 FQNEAQ (reference sequence). The CDR3 region is CASSEGLAGALWADTQYF. DNA for the CDR3: TGTGCCAGCAGCGAAGGACTAGCGGGAGCCTTATGGGCAGATACGCAGTATTTT.

This clone was observed once. Compared with germline, one end of the junction differs, possibly owing to a read error. The genes are TRBV7-9 and TRBJ1-2, with D maybe TRBD1 (5 bases). Germline values: CDR1 SEHNR, CDR2 FQNEAQ (reference sequence). The CDR3 consists of 13 residues. The chain's CDR3 is CSSSPGLFYGYTF. For the CDR3, the DNA is TGTTCCAGCAGCCCGGGACTATTCTATGGCTACACCTTC.

The rearrangement joins TRBV30 to TRBJ2-2, with 7 bases fitting TRBD1. This CDR3 is 15 amino acids long. Germline V lookup: CDR1 GTSNPN, CDR2 SVGIG (reference sequence). The J segment lost 4 bases and the V segment lost 0 bases, leaving 5 bases of the junction unmatched. The CDR3 loop is CAWSVGTVPTGELFF. CDR3 DNA sequence: TGTGCCTGGAGTGTAGGGACAGTACCCACCGGGGAGCTGTTTTTT.

The CDR3 bases are TGTGCCAGCAGGAACAGGGCAGGGACCCAGTACTTC. It encodes CASRNRAGTQYF. The gene calls are TRBV27 and TRBJ2-5, with D possibly being TRBD1 (6 bases). V was shortened by 6 bases and J by 7 bases, with 12 bases between the two germline ends. CDR1 and CDR2 (germline): MNHEY, SMNVEV (reference sequence). This CDR3 region has 12 residues.

The chain recombines TRBV5-1 with TRBJ2-3; possible D gene TRBD2, 5 bases. V gave up 0 bases and J gave up 0 bases, with 11 bases separating them. This CDR3 is built from 16 residues. Germline V gene lookup returns CDR1 SGHRS and CDR2 YFSETQ. This CDR3 reads CASSLESGFSTDTQYF. CDR3 in DNA: TGCGCCAGCAGCTTGGAGTCGGGATTTAGCACAGATACGCAGTATTTT.

The V gene is TRBV5-4, the J gene TRBJ2-5; 8 bases match TRBD2. The CDR3 runs 17 residues. The V gene's germline CDR1 is SGHNT and CDR2 YYREEE (reference sequence). Unmatched junction bases numbered 16, after V lost 4 bases and J lost 5 bases. CDR3 in DNA: TGTGCCAGCAGCCCCCCGGGAGAAGCGGGAGTAGGGGAGACCCAGTACTTC. This translates into CASSPPGEAGVGETQYF.

The sample holds a few counts of this clone. V usage is TRBV19 and J usage is TRBJ2-5; TRBD1 might be the D (5 bases). Per the germline V gene, CDR1 is LNHDA and CDR2 is SQIVND (reference sequence). The CDR3 spans 14 residues. Trimming stripped 3 bases from V and 5 bases from J, with 13 bases between. The CDR3 DNA sequence: TGTGCCAGTAGTATCGCCCAGGGTTTGGAGACCCAGTACTTC. As protein: CASSIAQGLETQYF.

This chain links TRBV2 with TRBJ2-1; the match to TRBD2 covers 9 bases. The germline V gene has CDR1 SNHLY and CDR2 FYNNEI. This CDR3 is 15 amino acids long. Losses at the gene ends were 1 base for V and 8 bases for J; bases not matched to a gene: 6. Written as DNA, the CDR3 is TGTGCCAGCAGTGAAGTGGCGCGGGGGGGCGATGAGCAGTTCTTC. It yields the protein CASSEVARGGDEQFF. The variable domain in full, with the rest retrieved from reference TRBV2 and TRBJ2-1, is EPEVTQTPSHQVTQMGQEVILRCVPISNHLYFYWYRQILGQKVEFLVSFYNNEISEKSEIFDDQFSVERPDGSNFTLKIRSTKLEDSAMYFCASSEVARGGDEQFFGPGTRLTVL.

This sequence joins TRBV28 and TRBJ2-7, with D possibly matching TRBD1 (6 bases). V shed 6 bases and J shed 2 bases, with 14 bases lying between them. Germline assignment: CDR1 MDHEN and CDR2 SYDVKM. This CDR3 region has 14 residues. The CDR3: CASRPTGSAYEQYF. The CDR3 nucleotides are TGTGCCAGCAGACCTACAGGGTCGGCCTACGAGCAGTACTTC.

CDR3 protein: CASNLRTSGGARYYNEQFF. The DNA for the CDR3 is TGTGCCAGCAACCTCCGGACTAGCGGGGGGGCTCGATACTACAATGAGCAGTTCTTC. The chain employs TRBV13 and TRBJ2-1, with TRBD2 matching over 15 bases. V lost 7 bases and J lost 3; bases outside the gene matches: 13. The germline gives CDR1 PRHDT, CDR2 FYEKMQ (reference sequence). The CDR3 extends over 19 amino acids. The whole variable domain, remainder taken from reference TRBV13 and TRBJ2-1, is AAGVIQSPRHLIKEKRETATLKCYPIPRHDTVYWYQQGPGQDPQFLISFYEKMQSDKGSIPDRFSAQQFSDYHSELNMSSLELGDSALYFCASNLRTSGGARYYNEQFFGPGTRLTVL.

Note on this clone: The junction departs from the called germline gene at one end, perhaps through a read error. This chain links TRBV9 with TRBJ2-7, with TRBD2 matching over 7 bases. The CDR3 consists of 15 residues. Germline values: CDR1 SGDLS, CDR2 YYNGEE. This CDR3 is CAGSVDGGTGNEQYF. The CDR3 DNA reads as TGTGCCGGCAGCGTAGACGGGGGGACCGGAAACGAGCAGTACTTC.

This chain joins TRBV28 and TRBJ2-7, with TRBD2 matching over 10 bases. This CDR3 contains 14 residues. V was clipped by 6 bases and J by 5 bases; unmatched bases: 7. From germline, CDR1 is MDHEN and CDR2 SYDVKM. CDR3 DNA sequence: TGTGCCAGCAGACTCCCGGGACTAGCGCACGAGCAGTACTTC. It codes for CASRLPGLAHEQYF.

The CDR3 loop reads CASSLTPSGGAHEQYF. CDR3 DNA: TGCGCCAGCAGCTTGACGCCAAGCGGGGGGGCCCACGAGCAGTACTTC. The gene calls are TRBV5-1 and TRBJ2-5, with 10 bases matching TRBD2. The J call could be wrong; TRBJ2-7 is a better fit for the DNA end. The CDR3 has 16 amino acids. The germline CDR1 and CDR2 sequences are SGHRS and YFSETQ.

This rearrangement joins TRBV5-4 to TRBJ2-7; 8 nucleotides align to TRBD1. V dropped 3 bases and J dropped 2; count of bases not matched to a gene: 4. This CDR3 is built from 14 residues. Germline CDR1 and CDR2: SGHNT and YYREEE (reference sequence). The CDR3 nucleotides read TGTGCCAGCAGCTCTGGGACAGGCCCCTACGAGCAGTACTTC. Translating gives CASSSGTGPYEQYF.

Notes on this clone: Different DNA sequences within this sample yield the same CDR3. The chain links TRBV5-6 to TRBJ2-3; 10 nucleotides match TRBD2. V lost 3 bases, J lost 0 bases, and 7 bases stayed unmatched. Germline V gives CDR1 SGHDT, CDR2 YYEEEE. The CDR3 consists of 17 residues. The DNA of the CDR3 is TGTGCCAGCAGCTCTAGCGGGGGACGCCTAAGCACAGATACGCAGTATTTT. It codes for CASSSSGGRLSTDTQYF.

V gene TRBV5-1 combines with J gene TRBJ1-4; tentatively, D is TRBD1 (5 bases). From germline, CDR1 is SGHRS and CDR2 YFSETQ. Trimming shortened V by 1 base and J by 5 bases, and 9 bases separated the two germline ends. The CDR3 loop spans 14 amino acids. The CDR3 here is CASSLTGVNEKLFF. CDR3 sequence (DNA): TGCGCCAGCAGCTTGACGGGGGTGAATGAAAAACTGTTTTTT. The full variable domain, in which reference TRBV5-1 and TRBJ1-4 provide the parts outside the CDR3, is KAGVTQTPRYLIKTRGQQVTLSCSPISGHRSVSWYQQTPGQGLQFLFEYFSETQRNKGNFPGRFSGRQFSNSRSEMNVSTLELGDSALYLCASSLTGVNEKLFFGSGTQLSVL.